The 31 T cell receptor beta chains listed next were all sequenced from one sample in a study of blood T cell repertoires in COVID-19. Clones were read by immunoSEQ multiplex PCR, and TCRdb kept only the in-frame ones, dropping some. The sample holds 100,000 to 150,000 clones, around nine tenths seen once. The sequenced sample was PBMCs or T cells enriched from blood (not recorded which). The receptors originated from a woman aged 45-60 years who had recovered from COVID-19.

V usage is TRBV2 and J usage is TRBJ2-2; 8 bases agree with TRBD1. Trimming at V came to 7 bases and at J to 1 base, leaving 5 bases not matched to a gene. The germline gives CDR1 SNHLY, CDR2 FYNNEI. CDR3 length: 15 amino acids. CDR3 loop: CASIGQGMNTGELFF. For the CDR3, the DNA is TGTGCCAGCATTGGACAGGGAATGAACACCGGGGAGCTGTTTTTT.

This clone was counted a single time. The rearrangement uses TRBV2 and TRBJ2-5; TRBD1 agrees at 7 bases. Per the germline V gene, CDR1 is SNHLY and CDR2 is FYNNEI. With 7 bases clipped from V and 5 bases from J, the junction kept 1 base outside the gene matches. The CDR3 is 11 residues long. CDR3 amino acids: CASTQGETQYF. CDR3 DNA sequence: TGTGCCAGCACACAGGGGGAGACCCAGTACTTC. Full variable domain (remainder filled in from reference TRBV2 and TRBJ2-5): EPEVTQTPSHQVTQMGQEVILRCVPISNHLYFYWYRQILGQKVEFLVSFYNNEISEKSEIFDDQFSVERPDGSNFTLKIRSTKLEDSAMYFCASTQGETQYFGPGTRLLVL.

V and J are TRBV5-3 and TRBJ2-5, with D possibly TRBD2 on 6 matching bases. TRBV5-3 is an open reading frame whose function is uncertain. V dropped 4 bases and J dropped 9 bases, with 10 bases sitting between them. The CDR3 extends over 11 amino acids. CDR3 loop: CARSLGEAQYF. The CDR3 bases are TGTGCCAGAAGCCTGGGGGAGGCCCAGTACTTC.

V usage is TRBV6-6 and J usage is TRBJ2-3; possible D gene TRBD2, 6 bases. Germline V lookup: CDR1 MNHNY, CDR2 SVGAGI (reference sequence). CDR3 size: 16 residues. Between the trimmed V and J ends, which lost 2 bases and 4 bases, there was a span of 16 bases. The CDR3 DNA follows: TGTGCCAGCAGTTACGGGGGGACGGGCCCGGCAGATACGCAGTATTTT. Translating gives CASSYGGTGPADTQYF.

This chain connects TRBV19 to TRBJ1-2; TRBD1 agrees at 7 bases. Germline CDR1 reads LNHDA; CDR2 reads SQIVND (reference sequence). The CDR3 runs 16 residues. The V segment lost 0 bases and the J segment 4 bases; nucleotides outside the gene matches: 8. The CDR3 loop reads CASSIDQGGRGYGYTF. In DNA, the CDR3 is TGTGCCAGTAGTATAGATCAAGGGGGCCGAGGCTATGGCTACACCTTC.

This clone was seen only once. The chain links TRBV3-1 (or the pseudogene TRBV3-2) to TRBJ2-7, with 7 positions matching TRBD1. Germline values: CDR1 LGHDT, CDR2 YNNKEL (reference sequence). With V trimmed by 3 bases and J by 5 bases, 7 bases remained unmatched. The CDR3 contains 14 residues. CDR3 bases: TGTGCCAGCAGCCAGAACAGGGGTGACGACGAGCAGTACTTC. Amino acid sequence: CASSQNRGDDEQYF.

This chain joins TRBV6-1 and TRBJ1-4; D gene ambiguous. The V gene's germline CDR1 is MNHNS and CDR2 SASEGT. Trimming stripped 3 bases from V and 4 bases from J, with 12 bases between. The CDR3 length is 15 residues. Written as DNA, the CDR3 is TGTGCCAGCAGTGATTGGGCTGACAATAATGAAAAACTGTTTTTT. Its protein product is CASSDWADNNEKLFF.

J is TRBJ2-7 and V is TRBV18; the D is unclear. V was clipped by 5 bases and J by 0 bases, with 14 bases between them. The CDR3 is 15 residues long. Germline CDR1 KGHSH, CDR2 LQKENI. CDR3 protein: CASSAPESYSYEQYF. The CDR3 region has the DNA TGTGCCAGCTCAGCCCCCGAGAGTTACTCCTACGAGCAGTACTTC.

This clone was picked up a small number of times. The rearrangement joins TRBV11-3 to TRBJ2-7; 9 bases align to TRBD1. With 4 bases clipped from V and 0 bases from J, the junction kept 4 bases outside the gene matches. The CDR3 is 15 residues long. CDR1 and CDR2 from the germline V gene are SGHNT and YENEEA. The CDR3 spells CASSSGQGSSYEQYF. In DNA form, the CDR3 reads TGTGCCAGCAGCTCTGGACAGGGGAGCTCCTACGAGCAGTACTTC.

The chain employs TRBV19 and TRBJ2-5; TRBD2 matches at 15 bases. Trimming cost V 3 bases and J 5 bases; bases outside gene matches: 13. The germline V gene encodes CDR1 LNHDA and CDR2 SQIVND (reference sequence). The CDR3 extends over 19 amino acids. CDR3 DNA: TGTGCCAGTAGTATTCCCGGGACTAGCGGGGGGTACCCGGCGGAGACCCAGTACTTC. Translated, it gives CASSIPGTSGGYPAETQYF.

The rearrangement joins TRBV2 to TRBJ2-6; 8 positions agree with TRBD2. Looked up from germline, CDR1 is SNHLY and CDR2 is FYNNEI. V shed 4 bases and J 5 bases; nucleotides not matched to a gene: 7. The CDR3 totals 16 residues. CDR3 residues: CASSVGGGRRANVLTF. The CDR3 DNA sequence: TGTGCCAGCAGTGTCGGCGGGGGGCGTCGGGCCAACGTCCTGACTTTC.

The V and J genes are TRBV13 and TRBJ1-2; TRBD1 matches 7 bases. The CDR3 consists of 13 residues. Unmatched junction bases numbered 5, after V lost 4 bases and J lost 6 bases. The V gene's germline CDR1 is PRHDT and CDR2 FYEKMQ (reference sequence). The CDR3 protein is CASSYGGGDGYTF. CDR3 DNA: TGTGCCAGCAGCTACGGAGGGGGCGATGGCTACACCTTC. Combining the CDR3 with reference TRBV13 and TRBJ1-2 gives the whole variable domain AAGVIQSPRHLIKEKRETATLKCYPIPRHDTVYWYQQGPGQDPQFLISFYEKMQSDKGSIPDRFSAQQFSDYHSELNMSSLELGDSALYFCASSYGGGDGYTFGSGTRLTVV.

J is TRBJ2-3 and V is TRBV21-1; TRBD2 was called by the table and not checked on the DNA. TRBV21-1 is described as a pseudogene. The CDR3 sequence is 16 residues long. The CDR3 region is CARTPFCGGCTDTQYF. CDR3 coding DNA: TGTGCCAGAACCCCGTTTTGCGGGGGGTGCACAGATACGCAGTATTTT.

CDR3 sequence (DNA): TGTGCCAGCAGCGGGGTGAATGAGCAGTTCTTC. Translating gives CASSGVNEQFF. The chain carries TRBV2 and TRBJ2-1; D might be TRBD2 (5 bases). CDR1 is SNHLY and CDR2 is FYNNEI in the germline V gene. Trimming took off 6 bases at V and 7 bases at J, with 7 bases between the two ends. CDR3 length: 11 residues.

V is TRBV5-1 and J is TRBJ2-3; tentatively, D is TRBD2 (6 bases). The V end was cut by 4 bases, the J end by 1 base, with 16 bases between. Germline V lookup: CDR1 SGHRS, CDR2 YFSETQ. This CDR3 comprises 16 residues. DNA of the CDR3: TGCGCCAGCAGCCGTAAAACTAGCTGGGGCACAGATACGCAGTATTTT. Translation gives CASSRKTSWGTDTQYF.

The chain is built from TRBV3-1 (or the pseudogene TRBV3-2) and TRBJ1-4; tentative D call: TRBD1 (6 bases). The germline V gene encodes CDR1 LGHDT and CDR2 YNNKEL (reference sequence). There are 15 residues in the CDR3. Trimming stripped 5 bases from V and 0 bases from J, with 10 bases between. The CDR3, as DNA: TGTGCCAGCAGCAAACGGACAGCAACTAATGAAAAACTGTTTTTT. Translation: CASSKRTATNEKLFF.

This chain connects TRBV7-2 to TRBJ2-3; 7 bases match TRBD1. This CDR3 is 16 amino acids long. With 5 bases clipped from V and 2 bases from J, the junction kept 10 bases outside the gene matches. CDR1 and CDR2 from the germline V gene are SGHTA and FQGNSA. CDR3 nucleotide sequence: TGTGCCAGCAGCCAAGCCGGGACAGTGTTCACAGATACGCAGTATTTT. Translating it yields CASSQAGTVFTDTQYF.

CDR3 in amino acids: CASRLDRGRNTIYF. In DNA, the CDR3 is TGTGCCAGCAGGTTGGACAGGGGGCGAAACACCATATATTTT. The genes are TRBV7-2 and TRBJ1-3, with 11 bases fitting TRBD1. Trimming at V came to 6 bases and at J to 5 bases, leaving 3 bases not matched to a gene. The CDR3 has 14 amino acids. Germline values: CDR1 SGHTA, CDR2 FQGNSA.

This chain joins TRBV9 and TRBJ2-2, with 7 bases identical to TRBD1. The length of the CDR3 is 16 residues. V was pared by 3 bases and J by 1 base, with 6 bases of the junction left unmatched. CDR1 is SGDLS and CDR2 is YYNGEE in the germline V gene. CDR3 DNA: TGTGCCAGCAGCGATTCCGGGACAGAGAACACCGGGGAGCTGTTTTTT. The encoded protein is CASSDSGTENTGELFF.

This clone has a handful of counts. The V gene is TRBV2, the J gene TRBJ1-2; 12 positions agree with TRBD1. J gave up 4 bases and V 6 bases, and 6 bases lay outside the gene matches. The germline V gene has CDR1 SNHLY and CDR2 FYNNEI. The CDR3 runs 15 residues. The CDR3 region has the DNA TGTGCCAGCAGGGGACAGGGGGCGCATATCTATGGCTACACCTTC. It encodes CASRGQGAHIYGYTF.

This clone was counted a few times. This chain connects TRBV10-1 to TRBJ1-1; TRBD1 might be the D (5 bases). V lost 8 bases to trimming and J lost 3 bases, with 19 bases between them. Germline CDR1 WNHNN, CDR2 SYGVQD (reference sequence). The CDR3 is 15 amino acids. The CDR3 DNA reads as TGCGCCAGCCCCCCCCGGGGGTTGTATGACACTGAAGCTTTCTTT. This translates into CASPPRGLYDTEAFF.

The V and J genes are TRBV2 and TRBJ1-5; 8 positions agree with TRBD1. CDR3 size: 17 residues. The germline V gene encodes CDR1 SNHLY and CDR2 FYNNEI. Trimming took 3 bases from V and 5 from J; bases not matched to a gene: 12. The CDR3 spells CASSDEMDRVGDQPQHF. DNA of the CDR3: TGTGCCAGCAGTGACGAGATGGACAGGGTAGGGGATCAGCCCCAGCATTTT. The variable domain in full, with the rest retrieved from reference TRBV2 and TRBJ1-5, is EPEVTQTPSHQVTQMGQEVILRCVPISNHLYFYWYRQILGQKVEFLVSFYNNEISEKSEIFDDQFSVERPDGSNFTLKIRSTKLEDSAMYFCASSDEMDRVGDQPQHFGDGTRLSIL.

The chain recombines TRBV5-6 with TRBJ2-7; maybe TRBD1 (5 bases). Trimming removed 4 bases from V and 5 bases from J, with 13 bases in between. Germline V gene data show CDR1 as SGHDT and CDR2 as YYEEEE. The CDR3 has 13 amino acids. CDR3 region: CASSIPGFHEQYF. The CDR3 nucleotides are TGTGCCAGCAGCATCCCAGGGTTCCACGAGCAGTACTTC.

The V gene is TRBV2, the J gene TRBJ1-1; D is undetermined. The CDR3 has 14 residues. V lost 2 bases to trimming and J lost 3 bases, with 10 bases between them. CDR1 is SNHLY, CDR2 FYNNEI, per germline. CDR3 loop: CASSERTTDTEAFF. The CDR3 bases are TGTGCCAGCAGTGAAAGGACTACGGACACTGAAGCTTTCTTT.

The CDR3 DNA reads TGTGCCAGCAGAATACTAGAGAGAGATACGCAGTATTTT. Amino acid sequence: CASRILERDTQYF. V gene TRBV12-3 or TRBV12-4 combines with J gene TRBJ2-3; tentatively, D is TRBD2 (5 bases). V was pared by 6 bases and J by 5 bases, with 12 bases between. The CDR3 runs to 13 residues.

This chain joins TRBV6-4 and TRBJ1-1, with 7 bases fitting TRBD1. J was trimmed by 1 base and V by 2 bases; bases with no gene match: 10. This CDR3 has 17 residues. Germline V lookup: CDR1 MRHNA, CDR2 SNTAGT. The CDR3 protein is CASSDPESRDRNTEAFF. DNA for the CDR3: TGTGCCAGCAGTGACCCCGAGTCCCGGGACAGGAACACTGAAGCTTTCTTT.

The chain uses TRBV18 and TRBJ1-2; no clear D gene. The germline CDR1 and CDR2 sequences are KGHSH and LQKENI. CDR3 length equals 12 residues. The ends were cut back, 8 bases at V and 4 bases at J, with 11 bases in the middle. CDR3 nucleotides: TGTGCCAGCCGGACGGACTCCTATGGCTACACCTTC. This sequence encodes CASRTDSYGYTF.

This chain joins TRBV2 and TRBJ2-6, with TRBD1 matching 8 bases. The V segment lost 2 bases and the J segment 0 bases; nucleotides outside the gene matches: 6. From germline, CDR1 is SNHLY and CDR2 FYNNEI. This CDR3 region has 18 residues. CDR3 DNA: TGTGCCAGCAGTGAATGGGACAGGAACCCCTCTGGGGCCAACGTCCTGACTTTC. This translates into CASSEWDRNPSGANVLTF.

In this sample, this clone turned up a few times. The rearrangement joins TRBV1 to TRBJ2-7; no check of the table's D call, TRBD2, against the DNA was made. TRBV1 is listed as a pseudogene. The CDR3 runs 17 residues. The CDR3 DNA reads as TGCACCAGCAGCCAAACGGCGATCACTAGCGGGGTCTACGAGCAGTACTTC. This codes for CTSSQTAITSGVYEQYF.

The chain uses TRBV19 and TRBJ2-6; possibly TRBD2 for D (6 bases). V gave up 4 bases and J gave up 3 bases, with 13 bases separating them. Germline assignment: CDR1 LNHDA and CDR2 SQIVND (reference sequence). This CDR3 is built from 16 residues. The CDR3 spells CASSTPGDFGANVLTF. CDR3 nucleotides: TGTGCCAGTAGTACTCCCGGGGACTTTGGGGCCAACGTCCTGACTTTC.

The chain combines TRBV5-1 with TRBJ2-7; possibly TRBD1 for D (6 bases). Trimming pared 2 bases from V and 6 bases from J, leaving 12 bases between. The CDR3 totals 13 residues. Germline V lookup: CDR1 SGHRS, CDR2 YFSETQ. CDR3 DNA: TGCGCCAGCAGCTTCAGGGGAGATCGCGAGCAGTACTTC. This codes for CASSFRGDREQYF.